The 21 T cell receptor beta chains listed next were all sequenced from one sample in a study of T cells in Graves' hyperthyroidism and ophthalmopathy (dated by TCRdb to between 2019 and 2020). The library relied on multiplex PCR. The reads were generated on an Illumina HiSeq 2000. The TCR beta CDR3 regions were amplified from RNA transcripts. The TCR CDR3 was subjected to a first round of RT-PCR using the HTBI primer set and the Qiagen OneStep RT-PCR kit. The public reads were run again by TCRdb, first through fastp at Q25 and then through MiXCR, and only productive beta chains were kept. Under each unique CDR3 protein, matching rows form one entry showing the most common genes and DNA. The sample table holds 500,000 to 650,000 distinct CDR3 sequences, of which about 14% were seen once. Of the sample, about 15% is held by the ten largest clones. Sequencing used blood. Receptor source: a woman between 35 and 50 years old with Graves' hyperthyroidism.

This clonotype showed up many times. V is TRBV7-3 and J is TRBJ2-1; TRBD2 is a possible D gene (5 bases). CDR1 SGHTA and CDR2 FQGTGA come from the germline V gene. This CDR3 is built from 13 residues. V was trimmed by 4 bases and J by 10 bases, leaving 14 bases between them. The CDR3 DNA is TGTGCCAGCAGCTCGTCCACCCCGGGAGAGCAGTTCTTC. This encodes CASSSSTPGEQFF.

The table lists this clonotype with many counts. The gene calls are TRBV6-1 and TRBJ2-2; 10 positions agree with TRBD2. The CDR3 consists of 15 residues. Unmatched junction bases numbered 0, after V lost 0 bases and J lost 5 bases. The germline CDR1 and CDR2 sequences are MNHNS and SASEGT. The CDR3 spells CASSEAGLATGELFF. In DNA form, the CDR3 reads TGTGCCAGCAGTGAAGCGGGACTAGCGACCGGGGAGCTGTTTTTT.

This clonotype came up many times. V and J are TRBV20-1 and TRBJ2-1, with D perhaps TRBD2 (6 bases). The CDR3 length is 14 residues. V lost 5 bases, J lost 0 bases, and 11 bases lay in between. The germline gives CDR1 DFQATT, CDR2 SNEGSKA (reference sequence). The CDR3 protein is CSAPRDFSYNEQFF. The CDR3 DNA sequence: TGCAGTGCTCCCCGGGACTTCTCCTACAATGAGCAGTTCTTC.

This clonotype was observed at least ten times. The CDR3 spells CASSQDRMANEQFF. DNA of the CDR3: TGTGCCAGCAGCCAAGATAGGATGGCCAATGAGCAGTTCTTC. The chain uses TRBV3-1 and TRBJ2-1; D is ambiguous. With 0 bases removed from V and 6 bases from J, the gap between germline ends came to 9 bases. Germline CDR1 reads LGHDT; CDR2 reads YNNKEL (reference sequence). This CDR3 spans 14 amino acids.

This clonotype was observed a single time. V usage is TRBV18 and J usage is TRBJ2-7; D ambiguous. Deletions cut 5 bases from V and 7 bases from J, with 15 bases between. Germline V lookup: CDR1 KGHSH, CDR2 LQKENI. This CDR3 is built from 13 residues. The CDR3 DNA reads as TGTGCCAGCTCAGGAAGTCAGTCCAGGGAGCAGTACTTC. This gives the protein CASSGSQSREQYF.

In its sample, this clonotype was seen a few times. The J gene is TRBJ2-1, the V gene TRBV7-9, with 9 bases identical to TRBD2. V was pared by 5 bases and J by 4 bases, with 6 bases of the junction left unmatched. Looked up from germline, CDR1 is SEHNR and CDR2 is FQNEAQ (reference sequence). The CDR3 has 15 amino acids. The CDR3 reads CASSILAGTYNEQFF. For the CDR3, the DNA is TGTGCCAGCAGCATTCTAGCGGGAACTTACAATGAGCAGTTCTTC.

In this sample, this clonotype turned up once. The chain joins TRBV2 to TRBJ2-1; 9 bases align to TRBD2. CDR1 and CDR2 from the germline V gene are SNHLY and FYNNEI. The CDR3 loop spans 19 amino acids. Unmatched junction bases numbered 16, after V lost 6 bases and J lost 1 base. DNA of the CDR3: TGTGCCAGCAGAAACACCGGGACTGGCGGGAGGGGGTCCTACAATGAGCAGTTCTTC. The encoded protein is CASRNTGTGGRGSYNEQFF.

A few counts support this clonotype. The chain recombines TRBV9 with TRBJ2-5; the match to TRBD2 covers 13 bases. The CDR3 is 16 residues long. J lost 5 bases, V lost 4 bases, and 8 bases had no gene match. Germline values: CDR1 SGDLS, CDR2 YYNGEE. The CDR3 here is CASSPRTSGRYETQYF. CDR3 in DNA: TGTGCCAGCAGCCCCCGGACTAGCGGGAGATACGAGACCCAGTACTTC.

This clonotype occurred many times. The chain employs TRBV3-1 and TRBJ1-4; weak D call: TRBD1 (5 bases). The CDR3 runs to 16 residues. The germline V gene has CDR1 LGHDT and CDR2 YNNKEL (reference sequence). Deletions cut 5 bases from V and 3 bases from J, with 16 bases between. CDR3: CASSERFRVANEKLFF. CDR3 nucleotide sequence: TGTGCCAGCAGCGAAAGATTCAGGGTTGCTAATGAAAAACTGTTTTTT.

For this clonotype: One base away lies a much larger clone, so this may be a sequencing read error. The V and J genes are TRBV28 and TRBJ1-5; unclear D gene. Trimming removed 5 bases from V and 3 bases from J, with 8 bases in between. The CDR3 is 13 residues long. CDR1 is MDHEN and CDR2 is SYDVKM in the germline V gene. The CDR3 reads CASSPVPNQPQHF. CDR3 nucleotide sequence: TGTGCCAGCAGTCCCGTCCCCAATCAGCCCCAGCATTTT. The full variable domain, rest sourced from reference TRBV28 and TRBJ1-5, is DVKVTQSSRYLVKRTGEKVFLECVQDMDHENMFWYRQDPGLGLRLIYFSYDVKMKEKGDIPEGYSVSREKKERFSLILESASTNQTSMYLCASSPVPNQPQHFGDGTRLSIL.

This clonotype has ten or more counts. The chain joins TRBV3-1 to TRBJ1-6; TRBD1 matches at 7 bases. The length of the CDR3 is 14 residues. Germline values: CDR1 LGHDT, CDR2 YNNKEL (reference sequence). Trimming removed 4 bases from V and 5 bases from J; junction bases left unmatched: 2. CDR3 coding DNA: TGTGCCAGCAGCCGTGGACAGGATAATTCACCCCTCCACTTT. It codes for CASSRGQDNSPLHF. Combining the CDR3 with reference TRBV3-1 and TRBJ1-6 gives the whole variable domain DTAVSQTPKYLVTQMGNDKSIKCEQNLGHDTMYWYKQDSKKFLKIMFSYNNKELIINETVPNRFSPKSPDKAHLNLHINSLELGDSAVYFCASSRGQDNSPLHFGNGTRLTVT.

The chain has TRBV20-1 and TRBJ1-5, with D possibly being TRBD1 (5 bases). CDR3 length equals 14 residues. The germline gives CDR1 DFQATT, CDR2 SNEGSKA (reference sequence). V lost 0 bases and J 1 base, leaving 7 bases between the germline ends. DNA for the CDR3: TGCAGTGCTAGAGATCAGGGAAGCAATCAGCCCCAGCATTTT. Translating gives CSARDQGSNQPQHF.

V usage is TRBV3-1 and J usage is TRBJ1-2; no clear D gene. Germline V gene data show CDR1 as LGHDT and CDR2 as YNNKEL (reference sequence). V gave up 1 base and J gave up 1 base, with 13 bases separating them. This CDR3 spans 16 amino acids. The DNA for the CDR3 is TGTGCCAGCAGCCAAGCTCACAGATTCTTTAACTATGGCTACACCTTC. Amino acid sequence: CASSQAHRFFNYGYTF.

There are a few counts of this clonotype. V and J are TRBV7-2 and TRBJ1-2; D is perhaps TRBD1 (6 bases). Looked up from germline, CDR1 is SGHTA and CDR2 is FQGNSA. Trimming removed 5 bases at V and 8 bases at J, with 24 bases between. The CDR3 is 16 amino acids. The CDR3 nucleotides read TGTGCCAGCAGCCCTGCCGGAATACAGGGCTTGGACGGCTACACCTTC. Protein sequence: CASSPAGIQGLDGYTF.

Turning to this clonotype: Possible read error: a much larger clone is one base away. The V call is TRBV14, the J call TRBJ1-1; D unresolved. CDR1 is SGHDN and CDR2 is FVKESK in the germline V gene. The CDR3 has 12 amino acids. V shed 2 bases and J shed 1 base, with 2 bases lying between them. DNA for the CDR3: TGTGCCAGCAGCCAATGGAACACTGAAGCTTTCTTT. Translation gives CASSQWNTEAFF.

The rearrangement links TRBV5-1 to TRBJ2-1; 12 bases line up with TRBD1. With 4 bases clipped from V and 9 bases from J, the junction kept 8 bases outside the gene matches. Germline assignment: CDR1 SGHRS and CDR2 YFSETQ. The CDR3 loop spans 15 amino acids. CDR3 DNA: TGCGCCAGCAGCGCCACCGGGACAGGGGGCAGTGAGCAGTTCTTC. Translation: CASSATGTGGSEQFF.

The chain has TRBV7-9 and TRBJ1-1; 11 bases are a match to TRBD1. This CDR3 has 13 residues. Germline-derived CDR1 and CDR2 are SEHNR and FQNEAQ (reference sequence). Unmatched junction bases numbered 6, after V lost 4 bases and J lost 11 bases. In DNA form, the CDR3 reads TGTGCCAGCAGCTCCTCCGGGACAGGGGGTGCTTTCTTT. Encoded protein: CASSSSGTGGAFF.

This clonotype was counted many times. This chain connects TRBV6-2 or TRBV6-3 to TRBJ1-6; D is possibly TRBD1 (5 bases). CDR3 size: 15 residues. The germline V gene encodes CDR1 MNHEY and CDR2 SVGEGT. V was clipped by 0 bases and J by 9 bases, with 12 bases between them. Here the CDR3 DNA reads TGTGCCAGCAGTTACTCGATCCAGGGTGGTTCACCCCTCCACTTT. This translates into CASSYSIQGGSPLHF.

The genes are TRBV7-2 and TRBJ2-3; 9 bases align to TRBD2. The CDR3 covers 14 residues. Germline V gene sequence: CDR1 SGHTA, CDR2 FQGNSA. After removal of 8 bases from V and 6 bases from J, the junction contained 9 bases not matched to a gene. The CDR3 DNA follows: TGTGCCAGCCGTAGCGGGAGATTAGGGGATACGCAGTATTTT. As protein: CASRSGRLGDTQYF.

This clonotype was counted at least ten times. The V and J genes are TRBV20-1 and TRBJ2-7; D uncertain. V was shortened by 3 bases and J by 2 bases, with 8 bases between the two germline ends. Germline V CDR1 and CDR2: DFQATT, SNEGSKA (reference sequence). The CDR3 length is 12 residues. The CDR3 region is CSARSSAYEQYF. The DNA for the CDR3 is TGCAGTGCTAGGAGTAGTGCCTACGAGCAGTACTTC.

This clonotype was seen repeatedly, ten times or more. Here the CDR3 DNA reads TGCAGTGCTCGATACCTAGCGGGAGGTTCAGGGGAGCTGTTTTTT. Protein: CSARYLAGGSGELFF. J is TRBJ2-2 and V is TRBV20-1, with TRBD2 identical over 11 bases. CDR1 and CDR2 from the germline V gene are DFQATT and SNEGSKA (reference sequence). The CDR3 contains 15 residues. Germline trimming cut 5 bases from V and 8 bases from J; bases unmatched to any gene: 10.